The 30 T cell receptor beta chains listed next were all sequenced from one sample in a study of regulatory T cells in long-lasting Graves disease. The time point is: newly diagnosed GD, antithyroid drugs for less than 3 months. PBMCs provided the RNA from which the TCR library was made. For TCR beta, libraries came from iRepertoire HTBI primers and Arm-PCR of CDR3 regions. Each CDR3 protein gets one entry after TCRdb re-called the multiplex PCR reads with MiXCR. The sample records 530,000 or so distinct CDR3 sequences, about 16% being singletons. Separately, the same data were catalogued under a study of T cells in Graves' hyperthyroidism and ophthalmopathy.

The sequencing used peripheral blood mononuclear cells (PBMCs), collected at new diagnosis, from a patient treated with antithyroid drugs. The origin of the receptors is a man aged 18 to 30 with Graves disease.

This clonotype was counted a few times. The chain recombines TRBV7-9 with TRBJ1-4; D possibly corresponds to TRBD1 (5 bases). This CDR3 has 15 residues. The V gene lost 5 bases and the J gene lost 1 base, with 11 bases spanning the gap. Germline loops: CDR1 SEHNR, CDR2 FQNEAQ (reference sequence). The CDR3 DNA follows: TGTGCCAGCAGCGCCTCAGGGTTAACTAATGAAAAACTGTTTTTT. This gives the protein CASSASGLTNEKLFF.

This clonotype was recorded at least ten times. The chain couples TRBV19 to TRBJ2-7; 7 nucleotides agree with TRBD2. The CDR3 consists of 14 residues. CDR1 and CDR2 from the germline V gene are LNHDA and SQIVND (reference sequence). The J segment lost 1 base and the V segment lost 5 bases, leaving 5 bases of the junction unmatched. CDR3 nucleotides: TGTGCCAGTAGTTCCAGGACTAGTTCCTACGAGCAGTACTTC. This codes for CASSSRTSSYEQYF.

This clonotype has just a few counts. The chain carries TRBV5-1 and TRBJ1-2; 7 bases align to TRBD1. The V gene's germline CDR1 is SGHRS and CDR2 YFSETQ. Trimming at V came to 4 bases and at J to 4 bases, leaving 13 bases not matched to a gene. The CDR3 is 16 residues long. Here the CDR3 reads CASSPSGTVILYGYTF. The DNA of the CDR3 is TGCGCCAGCAGCCCTTCCGGGACAGTTATTCTCTATGGCTACACCTTC.

This clonotype has a count of ten or more. The chain combines TRBV24-1 with TRBJ2-3, with D perhaps TRBD1 or TRBD2 (5 bases each). CDR1 is KGHDR and CDR2 is SFDVKD in the germline V gene. This CDR3 is 14 amino acids long. V was clipped by 9 bases and J by 1 base, with 13 bases between them. CDR3: CATSSRDRTDTQYF. The DNA of the CDR3 is TGTGCCACCTCCTCGAGGGACCGCACAGATACGCAGTATTTT.

There are many counts of this clonotype. The genes are TRBV19 and TRBJ1-1; D gene ambiguous. The CDR3 totals 12 residues. Germline loops: CDR1 LNHDA, CDR2 SQIVND (reference sequence). The V end lost 9 bases, the J end lost 1 base, and 9 bases lay between the germline ends. The DNA of the CDR3 is TGTGCCAGCTCCGGTAGGAACACTGAAGCTTTCTTT. Residues: CASSGRNTEAFF. The full variable domain, its missing parts supplied by reference TRBV19 and TRBJ1-1, is DGGITQSPKYLFRKEGQNVTLSCEQNLNHDAMYWYRQDPGQGLRLIYYSQIVNDFQKGDIAEGYSVSREKKESFPLTVTSAQKNPTAFYLCASSGRNTEAFFGQGTRLTVV.

The chain carries TRBV6-1 and TRBJ2-6, with D unresolved. The CDR3 spans 18 residues. V was clipped by 7 bases and J by 0 bases, with 19 bases between them. Germline-derived CDR1 and CDR2 are MNHNS and SASEGT. CDR3 nucleotides: TGTGCCAGCACCCCCGGCCAGTTCTACTTCTCTGGGGCCAACGTCCTGACTTTC. It specifies CASTPGQFYFSGANVLTF.

This clonotype has just a few counts. The chain couples TRBV6-2 or TRBV6-3 to TRBJ2-3; D might be TRBD2 (5 bases). This CDR3 has 17 amino acids. CDR1 is MNHEY and CDR2 is SVGEGT in the germline V gene. V was shortened by 0 bases and J by 5 bases, with 18 bases between the two germline ends. The CDR3 DNA reads as TGTGCCAGCAGTTACTCTCGGCTAGCACAGAGAATAGATACGCAGTATTTT. It translates to CASSYSRLAQRIDTQYF.

This clonotype showed up just a few times. The V call is TRBV3-1, the J call TRBJ2-7; TRBD1 agrees at 11 bases. The germline CDR1 and CDR2 sequences are LGHDT and YNNKEL (reference sequence). V lost 3 bases to trimming and J lost 3 bases; unmatched junction nucleotides: 16. This CDR3 contains 19 residues. CDR3 protein: CASSQGPPGQGGLFYEQYF. The CDR3 DNA reads TGTGCCAGCAGCCAGGGTCCCCCGGGACAGGGGGGGCTTTTCTACGAGCAGTACTTC.

This clonotype was detected ten times or more. The rearrangement uses TRBV12-3 or TRBV12-4 and TRBJ2-3, with unresolved D. The CDR3 covers 16 residues. V shed 2 bases and J shed 0 bases, with 12 bases lying between them. The DNA of the CDR3 is TGTGCCAGCAGTTTAACGCCGGGTTGGAGCACAGATACGCAGTATTTT. This codes for CASSLTPGWSTDTQYF.

The CDR3 bases are TGTGCCAGCAGCGATGGCCTAGAATTGTACTTC. Its translation: CASSDGLELYF. The chain uses TRBV9 and TRBJ2-7; D uncertain. This CDR3 spans 11 amino acids. CDR1 SGDLS and CDR2 YYNGEE come from the germline V gene. V shed 3 bases and J shed 12 bases, with 13 bases lying between them.

On this clonotype itself: One end of the junction does not line up with germline, which may come from a read error. The chain carries TRBV7-9 and TRBJ1-6, with D uncertain. CDR1 and CDR2 (germline): SEHNR, FQNEAQ (reference sequence). The length of the CDR3 is 13 residues. CDR3 region: CASGLPGNSPLHF. The CDR3 region has the DNA TGTGCCAGCGGCTTGCCGGGGAATTCACCCCTCCACTTT.

There are a few counts of this clonotype. This chain links TRBV20-1 with TRBJ1-6; a weak D match, TRBD1 (6 bases). Looked up from germline, CDR1 is DFQATT and CDR2 is SNEGSKA (reference sequence). The CDR3 is 15 residues long. With 3 bases removed from V and 6 bases from J, the gap between germline ends came to 15 bases. The chain's CDR3 is CSARLREQGNSPLHF. For the CDR3, the DNA is TGCAGTGCTAGGCTAAGGGAACAGGGTAATTCACCCCTCCACTTT.

This clonotype occurred a few times. The rearrangement joins TRBV29-1 to TRBJ1-2; possible D gene TRBD1, 5 bases. This CDR3 is built from 13 residues. CDR1 SQVTM and CDR2 ANQGSEA come from the germline V gene. Deletions cut 2 bases from V and 4 bases from J, with 11 bases between. The CDR3 reads CSVEKGMSYGYTF. The CDR3 nucleotides read TGCAGCGTTGAAAAGGGGATGAGCTATGGCTACACCTTC.

This clonotype was seen repeatedly, ten times or more. The CDR3 loop is CASSLVGSGQPYNEQFF. CDR3 DNA sequence: TGTGCCAGCAGCTTAGTGGGGTCAGGACAGCCATACAATGAGCAGTTCTTC. The V call is TRBV11-2, the J call TRBJ2-1; D may be TRBD1 (6 bases). Trimming left V 1 base short and J 4 bases short, with 17 bases between. The CDR3 extends over 17 amino acids. The germline gives CDR1 SGHAT, CDR2 FQNNGV.

Notes on this clonotype: Given a much more abundant clone one base away, this may be a read error. J is TRBJ1-1 and V is TRBV19; D is perhaps TRBD1 (5 bases). CDR1 and CDR2 (germline): LNHDA, SQIVND (reference sequence). The CDR3 runs 16 residues. The V end was cut by 6 bases, the J end by 0 bases, with 17 bases between. The CDR3 sequence is CASRPQGNRMNTEAFF. DNA of the CDR3: TGTGCCAGTAGGCCCCAGGGCAACCGGATGAACACTGAAGCTTTCTTT.

This clonotype was detected ten times or more. The gene calls are TRBV6-1 and TRBJ1-1; 9 bases are a match to TRBD1. The length of the CDR3 is 14 residues. The V and J ends lost 6 bases and 5 bases, in that order; junction bases with no gene match: 7. Germline CDR1 reads MNHNS; CDR2 reads SASEGT. The CDR3 DNA is TGTGCCAGCAGGACCGGGACAGGGAGGACTGAAGCTTTCTTT. Translation: CASRTGTGRTEAFF.

This clonotype was detected ten times or more. The CDR3 loop reads CAGSKVQAHEQFF. The CDR3 DNA sequence: TGTGCCGGGTCAAAAGTACAGGCCCATGAGCAGTTCTTC. This sequence joins TRBV28 and TRBJ2-1; TRBD1 is a possible D gene (5 bases). Per germline, CDR1 MDHEN and CDR2 SYDVKM. The CDR3 sequence is 13 residues long. The V and J ends lost 11 bases and 8 bases respectively, with 19 bases between them.

This clonotype has just a few counts. The genes are TRBV7-3 and TRBJ1-1; D ambiguous. V gave up 2 bases and J gave up 1 base, with 8 bases separating them. CDR3 length equals 14 residues. From germline, CDR1 is SGHTA and CDR2 FQGTGA. The CDR3 region has the DNA TGTGCCAGCAGCTTACACTCCGCGAACACTGAAGCTTTCTTT. It specifies CASSLHSANTEAFF. The full variable domain, in which reference TRBV7-3 and TRBJ1-1 provide the parts outside the CDR3, is GAGVSQTPSNKVTEKGKYVELRCDPISGHTALYWYRQSLGQGPEFLIYFQGTGAADDSGLPNDRFFAVRPEGSVSTLKIQRTERGDSAVYLCASSLHSANTEAFFGQGTRLTVV.

This clonotype came up many times. This rearrangement joins TRBV6-2 or TRBV6-3 to TRBJ2-3; D uncertain. CDR3 length: 12 amino acids. Germline lookup yields CDR1 MNHEY and CDR2 SVGEGT. Trimming took 8 bases from V and 0 from J, leaving 6 bases between them. This chain's CDR3 is CASCPSTDTQYF. CDR3 DNA: TGTGCCAGCTGCCCCAGCACAGATACGCAGTATTTT.

This clonotype was seen a few times. Since the CDR3 does not end with the conserved phenylalanine or tryptophan, this likely comes from a read error. The rearrangement uses TRBV2 and TRBJ1-1; no reliable D call. The CDR3 runs 13 residues. Germline lookup yields CDR1 SNHLY and CDR2 FYNNEI. V was cut by 8 bases and J by 6 bases, with 16 bases left in between. CDR3 nucleotides: TGTGCCAGCCGACTCGACACGGTTTCTGAAGCTTTCCTT. Protein product: CASRLDTVSEAFL.

The J gene is TRBJ1-5, the V gene TRBV14; D is perhaps TRBD1 (6 bases). The V end lost 0 bases, the J end lost 0 bases, and 12 bases lay between the germline ends. Looked up from germline, CDR1 is SGHDN and CDR2 is FVKESK. The CDR3 runs 17 residues. CDR3 coding DNA: TGTGCCAGCAGCCAAGATCTCGGACAGTATAGCAATCAGCCCCAGCATTTT. Residues: CASSQDLGQYSNQPQHF.

The sample holds many counts of this clonotype. CDR3 coding DNA: TGCAGTGCCCGCGGGACAGATAATAACTATGGCTACACCTTC. Amino acids: CSARGTDNNYGYTF. V gene TRBV20-1 combines with J gene TRBJ1-2; 7 bases map to TRBD1. The CDR3 runs 14 residues. Trimming at V came to 6 bases and at J to 1 base, leaving 8 bases not matched to a gene. Germline V gives CDR1 DFQATT, CDR2 SNEGSKA (reference sequence).

This clonotype was seen many times. The chain employs TRBV6-2 or TRBV6-3 and TRBJ2-7; unclear D gene. CDR3 length: 11 residues. Per the germline V gene, CDR1 is MNHEY and CDR2 is SVGEGT. Trimming left V 2 bases short and J 3 bases short, with 2 bases between. The CDR3 DNA sequence: TGTGCCAGCAGTTACAACTACGAGCAGTACTTC. Protein product: CASSYNYEQYF.

The chain joins TRBV20-1 to TRBJ2-1; 12 nucleotides line up with TRBD2. Germline loops: CDR1 DFQATT, CDR2 SNEGSKA (reference sequence). The ends lost 5 bases at V and 5 bases at J; junction bases unmatched: 4. The length of the CDR3 is 14 residues. The CDR3 nucleotides are TGCAGTGCTTCGACTAGCGGGAGCCACAATGAGCAGTTCTTC. Translated, it gives CSASTSGSHNEQFF.

This chain joins TRBV10-3 and TRBJ1-5; D remains ambiguous. The germline V gene has CDR1 ENHRY and CDR2 SYGVKD. V dropped 2 bases and J dropped 9 bases, with 8 bases sitting between them. The CDR3 extends over 12 amino acids. CDR3 amino acids: CAISEAGGPQHF. CDR3 in DNA: TGTGCCATCAGTGAGGCCGGAGGGCCCCAGCATTTT.

This clonotype showed up many times. The chain combines TRBV27 with TRBJ2-7; 12 nucleotides align to TRBD2. Germline loops: CDR1 MNHEY, CDR2 SMNVEV (reference sequence). The CDR3 totals 16 residues. The trim removed 5 bases at V and 2 bases at J, leaving 7 bases unmatched. This CDR3 reads CASSGWTSGIPYEQYF. The CDR3 DNA reads TGTGCCAGCAGTGGGTGGACTAGCGGGATCCCCTACGAGCAGTACTTC.

CDR3 protein: CASSSPGYNSPLHF. In nucleotides, the CDR3 is TGTGCCAGCAGTTCCCCGGGATATAATTCACCCCTCCACTTT. V gene TRBV28 combines with J gene TRBJ1-6; D not resolved. In germline, CDR1 is MDHEN, CDR2 SYDVKM. Trimming left V 4 bases short and J 4 bases short, with 8 bases between. This CDR3 has 14 amino acids.

This clonotype was counted ten times or more. V gene TRBV13 combines with J gene TRBJ2-1, with TRBD2 matching over 13 bases. V lost 1 base, J lost 6 bases, and 3 bases stayed unmatched. The CDR3 has 16 amino acids. CDR1 is PRHDT, CDR2 FYEKMQ, per germline (reference sequence). This CDR3 is CASSLELAGGFNEQFF. CDR3 nucleotide sequence: TGTGCCAGCAGCTTAGAACTAGCGGGAGGGTTCAATGAGCAGTTCTTC.

This clonotype was recorded many times. The V gene is TRBV11-2, the J gene TRBJ2-7, with 16 bases matching TRBD2. The V gene end was trimmed by 6 bases and the J gene end by 7 bases; junction bases not matched to a gene: 6. Germline V lookup: CDR1 SGHAT, CDR2 FQNNGV. The CDR3 runs to 15 residues. The CDR3: CASRDSGLAGGEQYF. CDR3 coding DNA: TGTGCCAGCAGGGATTCGGGACTAGCGGGAGGGGAGCAGTACTTC.

This clonotype has only a few counts. A clone one base away is much larger, so this may be a read error. The chain links TRBV18 to TRBJ1-2, with D maybe TRBD1 (5 bases). Germline lookup yields CDR1 KGHSH and CDR2 LQKENI. The CDR3 covers 13 residues. The CDR3, as DNA: TGTGCCAGCTCACCAGAGGGGACCTATGGCTACGCCTTC. Its protein product is CASSPEGTYGYAF.